This T cell receptor (beta chain) comes out of a study of blood T cell repertoires in COVID-19. The assay was immunoSEQ multiplex PCR, and TCRdb's table has in-frame clones only and misses some. The table includes 200,000 to 250,000 clones, about nine tenths detected once. Trimming removed 7 bases from V and 4 bases from J; junction bases left unmatched: 12. The CDR3 is 15 amino acids. Germline V gene sequence: CDR1 MNHEY, CDR2 SVGAGI. This sequence originates from a man aged 45 to 65 who had been exposed to COVID-19. The sequenced sample was PBMCs or T cells enriched from blood (not recorded which). The chain combines TRBV6-5 with TRBJ1-2, with 7 bases matching TRBD1. CDR3 in DNA: TGTGCCAGCACCCAATCAGCCGGGACAGCCTATGGCTACACCTTC. Its translation is CASTQSAGTAYGYTF.